A single sample gave rise to the 29 T cell receptor beta chains below, sequenced in a study of CD8 T cells in acute hepatitis C reinfection. The data were produced by immunoSEQ multiplex PCR, yet TCRdb's version contains in-frame clones alone and is incomplete. Among about 38,000 clones, about 86% were seen once, and the ten largest hold 0.5%. This sample's time point: naive CD8 control sorted from an acute-time-point sample. Sequenced material: naive CD8+ T cells from PBMCs. Every receptor here comes from a man aged 25-45 years with chronic hepatitis C.

In its sample, this clone was seen once. This rearrangement joins TRBV7-9 to TRBJ1-1; tentative D call: TRBD1 (6 bases). V dropped 5 bases and J dropped 11 bases, with 18 bases sitting between them. Germline CDR1 SEHNR, CDR2 FQNEAQ (reference sequence). CDR3 length: 13 residues. The CDR3 loop is CASSHGGGAGAFF. The CDR3 DNA reads as TGTGCCAGCAGCCACGGTGGGGGCGCCGGGGCTTTCTTT.

The chain uses TRBV10-3 and TRBJ2-3; 9 nucleotides agree with TRBD2. Germline values: CDR1 ENHRY, CDR2 SYGVKD. Trimming cost V 8 bases and J 1 base; bases outside gene matches: 1. The CDR3 has 13 amino acids. This chain's CDR3 is CAIGGGGTDTQYF. The CDR3 DNA sequence: TGTGCCATCGGCGGGGGGGGCACAGATACGCAGTATTTT.

The chain joins TRBV6-7 to TRBJ1-6; the D gene is possibly TRBD1 (6 bases). TRBV6-7 counts as an open reading frame of uncertain function. Trimming removed 6 bases at V and 5 bases at J, with 23 bases between. There are 18 residues in the CDR3. The CDR3 coding sequence is TGTGCCAGCAGACGGGGGCCGAGAAGGGGGAGGGATAATTCACCCCTCCACTTT. It translates to CASRRGPRRGRDNSPLHF.

The rearrangement uses TRBV7-3 and TRBJ2-3, with unresolved D. The CDR3 contains 14 residues. V lost 2 bases, J lost 4 bases, and 10 bases lay in between. Germline V gene lookup returns CDR1 SGHTA and CDR2 FQGTGA. Here the CDR3 DNA reads TGTGCCAGCAGCTTATACCCGGGCCCAGATACGCAGTATTTT. Residues: CASSLYPGPDTQYF. Drawing the rest from reference TRBV7-3 and TRBJ2-3, the complete variable domain is GAGVSQTPSNKVTEKGKYVELRCDPISGHTALYWYRQSLGQGPEFLIYFQGTGAADDSGLPNDRFFAVRPEGSVSTLKIQRTERGDSAVYLCASSLYPGPDTQYFGPGTRLTVL.

The rearrangement links TRBV29-1 to TRBJ2-7; 8 bases agree with TRBD1. The CDR3 consists of 17 residues. The J segment lost 3 bases and the V segment lost 1 base, leaving 14 bases of the junction unmatched. Germline V gene lookup returns CDR1 SQVTM and CDR2 ANQGSEA. The CDR3 spells CSVEGTPRRQGYYEQYF. DNA for the CDR3: TGCAGCGTTGAAGGAACCCCGCGCAGACAGGGGTACTACGAGCAGTACTTC.

The chain is built from TRBV2 and TRBJ2-7; 9 bases align to TRBD1. J lost 6 bases, V lost 6 bases, and 3 bases had no gene match. This CDR3 has 12 amino acids. Germline CDR1 reads SNHLY; CDR2 reads FYNNEI. CDR3 region: CASRDRGSEQYF. CDR3 DNA: TGTGCCAGCAGGGACAGGGGAAGCGAGCAGTACTTC.

The V gene is TRBV5-6, the J gene TRBJ1-2; D might be TRBD1 (6 bases). V shed 3 bases and J shed 4 bases, with 10 bases lying between them. The germline gives CDR1 SGHDT, CDR2 YYEEEE. This CDR3 spans 13 amino acids. The DNA for the CDR3 is TGTGCCAGCAGCTCTGGACAGACCTATGGCTACACCTTC. Translation: CASSSGQTYGYTF.

The genes are TRBV7-9 and TRBJ2-7, with D perhaps TRBD1 (5 bases). CDR1 is SEHNR, CDR2 FQNEAQ, per germline (reference sequence). This CDR3 contains 14 residues. V lost 1 base, J lost 7 bases, and 14 bases lay in between. The CDR3 sequence is CASSLEGVAREQYF. In nucleotides, the CDR3 is TGTGCCAGCAGCTTAGAAGGGGTGGCTAGGGAGCAGTACTTC. The variable domain in full, with the rest retrieved from reference TRBV7-9 and TRBJ2-7, is DTGVSQNPRHKITKRGQNVTFRCDPISEHNRLYWYRQTLGQGPEFLTYFQNEAQLEKSRLLSDRFSAERPKGSFSTLEIQRTEQGDSAMYLCASSLEGVAREQYFGPGTRLTVT.

The chain is built from TRBV19 and TRBJ2-2; TRBD1 might be the D (5 bases). Germline-derived CDR1 and CDR2 are LNHDA and SQIVND (reference sequence). The V end was cut by 1 base, the J end by 6 bases, with 9 bases between. This CDR3 comprises 14 residues. This CDR3 is CASSIGGSAGELFF. The CDR3 DNA is TGTGCCAGTAGTATAGGGGGCAGTGCCGGGGAGCTGTTTTTT.

The chain couples TRBV7-6 to TRBJ2-3; possibly TRBD2 for D (6 bases). This CDR3 contains 16 residues. Per germline, CDR1 SGHVS and CDR2 FNYEAQ. The V end lost 1 base, the J end lost 6 bases, and 17 bases lay between the germline ends. CDR3 nucleotide sequence: TGTGCCAGCAGCTTAGAGTCCCAGCGGGCATTTGATACGCAGTATTTT. Its protein product is CASSLESQRAFDTQYF.

This clone was observed a single time. This chain uses TRBV9 with TRBJ2-3; tentatively, D is TRBD1 or TRBD2 (6 bases each). CDR3 length: 14 amino acids. Germline V gives CDR1 SGDLS, CDR2 YYNGEE. V lost 0 bases to trimming and J lost 3 bases, with 8 bases between them. CDR3 sequence reads: CASSVEGGTDTQYF. In DNA form, the CDR3 reads TGTGCCAGCAGCGTAGAAGGGGGGACAGATACGCAGTATTTT.

The J gene is TRBJ2-3, the V gene TRBV13; 7 bases match TRBD2. Trimming took 4 bases from V and 0 from J; bases not matched to a gene: 4. Germline CDR1 reads PRHDT; CDR2 reads FYEKMQ (reference sequence). The CDR3 consists of 15 residues. The CDR3 here is CASSSPGGSTDTQYF. In DNA form, the CDR3 reads TGTGCCAGCAGCTCCCCCGGGGGGAGCACAGATACGCAGTATTTT.

This clone came up a few times. V gene TRBV2 combines with J gene TRBJ1-3; D ambiguous. Germline CDR1 and CDR2: SNHLY and FYNNEI. The CDR3 extends over 15 amino acids. V was shortened by 1 base and J by 0 bases, with 7 bases between the two germline ends. DNA for the CDR3: TGTGCCAGCAGTGAAGGCAGCAGCTCTGGAAACACCATATATTTT. As protein: CASSEGSSSGNTIYF.

This clone was seen once. Other DNA sequences of this sample code for an identical CDR3. This sequence joins TRBV7-9 and TRBJ2-7; D might be TRBD2 (5 bases). Deletions cut 1 base from V and 6 bases from J, with 7 bases between. The CDR3 runs 12 residues. Germline CDR1 SEHNR, CDR2 FQNEAQ (reference sequence). This CDR3 is CASSLGGSEQYF. The DNA for the CDR3 is TGTGCCAGCAGCTTAGGAGGGAGCGAGCAGTACTTC. Variable domain in full (rest from reference TRBV7-9 and TRBJ2-7): DTGVSQNPRHKITKRGQNVTFRCDPISEHNRLYWYRQTLGQGPEFLTYFQNEAQLEKSRLLSDRFSAERPKGSFSTLEIQRTEQGDSAMYLCASSLGGSEQYFGPGTRLTVT.

The chain combines TRBV6-1 with TRBJ2-3; TRBD2 matches at 14 bases. The CDR3 totals 16 residues. J was trimmed by 5 bases and V by 3 bases; bases with no gene match: 4. Germline V gene lookup returns CDR1 MNHNS and CDR2 SASEGT. Written as DNA, the CDR3 is TGTGCCAGCAGTGACGGACTAGCGGGAGGCAGAGATACGCAGTATTTT. Its protein is CASSDGLAGGRDTQYF.

The rearrangement joins TRBV12-5 to TRBJ2-7, with a tentative D call TRBD1 (5 bases). Germline lookup yields CDR1 LGHNT and CDR2 FRNRAP. Trimming removed 7 bases from V and 3 bases from J, with 16 bases in between. This CDR3 comprises 14 residues. DNA of the CDR3: TGTGCTAGTGCCATAGGGGCAGACCTCTACGAGCAGTACTTC. Translating gives CASAIGADLYEQYF.

The gene calls are TRBV12-5 and TRBJ1-1; TRBD1 aligns across 9 bases. The junction had 11 bases not matched to a gene; V was cut back by 2 bases and J by 7 bases. This CDR3 spans 16 amino acids. From germline, CDR1 is LGHNT and CDR2 FRNRAP. The CDR3 DNA follows: TGTGCTAGTGGTTTGACAGGGGGCGGTAGAAAAGGTGAAGCTTTCTTT. Its translation: CASGLTGGGRKGEAFF.

This sequence joins TRBV7-2 and TRBJ2-7, with a possible D match to TRBD1 (5 bases). The germline V gene encodes CDR1 SGHTA and CDR2 FQGNSA. Deletions cut 1 base from V and 0 bases from J, with 10 bases between. The CDR3 covers 15 residues. This CDR3 is CASSLGGQYSYEQYF. CDR3 nucleotides: TGTGCCAGCAGCTTAGGGGGCCAATACTCCTACGAGCAGTACTTC. Full variable domain (rest looked up from reference TRBV7-2 and TRBJ2-7): GAGVSQSPSNKVTEKGKDVELRCDPISGHTALYWYRQSLGQGLEFLIYFQGNSAPDKSGLPSDRFSAERTGGSVSTLTIQRTQQEDSAVYLCASSLGGQYSYEQYFGPGTRLTVT.

The chain recombines TRBV7-9 with TRBJ2-7, with 9 bases fitting TRBD1. Germline V CDR1 and CDR2: SEHNR, FQNEAQ (reference sequence). Trimming cost V 4 bases and J 3 bases; bases outside gene matches: 7. The CDR3 covers 15 residues. The DNA for the CDR3 is TGTGCCAGCAGCTGGAAACAGGGGGCCTACTACGAGCAGTACTTC. Translated, it gives CASSWKQGAYYEQYF. The full variable domain, completed using reference TRBV7-9 and TRBJ2-7, is DTGVSQNPRHKITKRGQNVTFRCDPISEHNRLYWYRQTLGQGPEFLTYFQNEAQLEKSRLLSDRFSAERPKGSFSTLEIQRTEQGDSAMYLCASSWKQGAYYEQYFGPGTRLTVT.

This chain joins TRBV4-1 and TRBJ1-3, with D uncertain. The CDR3 covers 15 residues. V dropped 0 bases and J dropped 2 bases, with 8 bases sitting between them. Germline CDR1 MGHRA, CDR2 YSYEKL. Here the CDR3 DNA reads TGCGCCAGCAGCCAAGACATGGCAACTGGAAACACCATATATTTT. It yields the protein CASSQDMATGNTIYF.

The chain is built from TRBV6-5 and TRBJ2-7; D gene uncertain. Germline V gene data show CDR1 as MNHEY and CDR2 as SVGAGI. The CDR3 spans 12 residues. V lost 5 bases to trimming and J lost 5 bases, with 10 bases between them. The CDR3 DNA sequence: TGTGCCAGCAGTCCCAACAGCCACGAGCAGTACTTC. Translated, it gives CASSPNSHEQYF.

The chain couples TRBV6-5 to TRBJ1-2; 9 bases line up with TRBD1. J lost 4 bases, V lost 6 bases, and 6 bases had no gene match. This CDR3 is built from 14 residues. From germline, CDR1 is MNHEY and CDR2 SVGAGI. CDR3 nucleotides: TGTGCCAGCAGCCCCGGGACAGGGAGCTATGGCTACACCTTC. Protein sequence: CASSPGTGSYGYTF.

This clone is a singleton in its sample. In nucleotides, the CDR3 is TGTGCCAGCGGCCCGACACTGAACACTGAAGCTTTCTTT. This sequence encodes CASGPTLNTEAFF. The rearrangement links TRBV7-9 to TRBJ1-1, with D unresolved. Trimming removed 8 bases from V and 0 bases from J, with 10 bases in between. CDR3 length equals 13 residues. Germline loops: CDR1 SEHNR, CDR2 FQNEAQ (reference sequence).

The V and J genes are TRBV7-9 and TRBJ2-7; D possibly corresponds to TRBD1 (6 bases). Trimming shortened V by 3 bases and J by 3 bases, and 21 bases separated the two germline ends. The CDR3 totals 17 residues. Germline CDR1 SEHNR, CDR2 FQNEAQ (reference sequence). The CDR3 loop reads CASSFGQQGLGVYEQYF. In DNA, the CDR3 is TGTGCCAGCAGCTTCGGGCAGCAGGGGTTAGGGGTCTACGAGCAGTACTTC.

The chain employs TRBV27 and TRBJ2-3, with D perhaps TRBD2 (5 bases). V dropped 10 bases and J dropped 6 bases, with 11 bases sitting between them. Germline V lookup: CDR1 MNHEY, CDR2 SMNVEV (reference sequence). The CDR3 length is 11 residues. In DNA, the CDR3 is TGTGCCATTGGACTTTCGGATACGCAGTATTTT. Amino acids: CAIGLSDTQYF.

In its sample, this clone was seen once. The chain recombines TRBV20-1 with TRBJ2-1, with D perhaps TRBD2 (7 bases). CDR1 is DFQATT and CDR2 is SNEGSKA in the germline V gene (reference sequence). The V end was cut by 3 bases, the J end by 9 bases, with 9 bases between. The CDR3 length is 11 residues. The CDR3 region has the DNA TGCAGTGCTAGTGGGGGGGCTGAGCAGTTCTTC. This codes for CSASGGAEQFF.

The chain combines TRBV30 with TRBJ1-1, with TRBD1 matching 7 bases. CDR1 GTSNPN and CDR2 SVGIG come from the germline V gene (reference sequence). The CDR3 has 13 amino acids. Trimming at V came to 7 bases and at J to 4 bases, leaving 9 bases not matched to a gene. CDR3 in amino acids: CAYSTGLGTEAFF. CDR3 DNA sequence: TGTGCCTATTCGACAGGGCTGGGCACTGAAGCTTTCTTT.

This clone appeared a few times. The chain recombines TRBV29-1 with TRBJ1-1; 7 bases fit TRBD1. In germline, CDR1 is SQVTM, CDR2 ANQGSEA. The V and J ends lost 1 base and 7 bases, in that order; junction bases with no gene match: 3. The CDR3 is 12 residues long. The CDR3 reads CSVEVDRVEAFF. The CDR3 nucleotides are TGCAGCGTTGAAGTAGACAGGGTTGAAGCTTTCTTT.

This sequence joins TRBV27 and TRBJ1-1; the D is unclear. This CDR3 has 13 amino acids. The ends were cut back, 1 base at V and 1 base at J, with 4 bases in the middle. CDR1 is MNHEY, CDR2 SMNVEV, per germline (reference sequence). CDR3 coding DNA: TGTGCCAGCAGTTTATTAGAGAACACTGAAGCTTTCTTT. Amino acid sequence: CASSLLENTEAFF.